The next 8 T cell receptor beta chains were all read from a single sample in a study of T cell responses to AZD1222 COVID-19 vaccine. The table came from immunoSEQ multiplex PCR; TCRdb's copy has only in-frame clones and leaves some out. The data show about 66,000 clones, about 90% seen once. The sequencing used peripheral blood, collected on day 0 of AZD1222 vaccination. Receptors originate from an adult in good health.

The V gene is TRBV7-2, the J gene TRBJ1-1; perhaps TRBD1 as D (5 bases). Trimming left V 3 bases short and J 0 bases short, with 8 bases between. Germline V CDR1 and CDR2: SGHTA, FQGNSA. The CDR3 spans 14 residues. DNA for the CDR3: TGTGCCAGCAGCTTCGGGACGGTGAACACTGAAGCTTTCTTT. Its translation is CASSFGTVNTEAFF.

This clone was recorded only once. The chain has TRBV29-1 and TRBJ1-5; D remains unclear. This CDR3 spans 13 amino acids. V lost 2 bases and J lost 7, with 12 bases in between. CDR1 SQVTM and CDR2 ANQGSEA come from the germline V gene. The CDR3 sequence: CSVETTGGQPQHF. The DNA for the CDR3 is TGCAGCGTTGAAACAACGGGAGGACAGCCCCAGCATTTT.

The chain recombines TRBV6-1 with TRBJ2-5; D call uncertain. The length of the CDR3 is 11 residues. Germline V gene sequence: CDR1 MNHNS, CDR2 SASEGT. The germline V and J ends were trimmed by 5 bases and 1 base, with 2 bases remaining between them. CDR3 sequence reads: CASSPQETQYF. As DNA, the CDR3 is TGTGCCAGCAGTCCCCAAGAGACCCAGTACTTC.

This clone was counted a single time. DNA of the CDR3: TGTGCCAGCAGCGTGGGGGGGCGAACAGATACGCAGTATTTT. This sequence encodes CASSVGGRTDTQYF. This rearrangement joins TRBV9 to TRBJ2-3, with D possibly TRBD2 on 7 matching bases. This CDR3 contains 14 residues. V lost 2 bases, J lost 3 bases, and 10 bases lay in between. Per germline, CDR1 SGDLS and CDR2 YYNGEE.

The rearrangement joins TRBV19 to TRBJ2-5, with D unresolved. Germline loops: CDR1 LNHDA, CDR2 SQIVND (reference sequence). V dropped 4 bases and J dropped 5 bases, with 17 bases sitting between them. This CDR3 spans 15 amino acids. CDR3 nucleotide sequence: TGTGCCAGTAGTACCGGGCCATTCCCCGGGGAGACCCAGTACTTC. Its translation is CASSTGPFPGETQYF.

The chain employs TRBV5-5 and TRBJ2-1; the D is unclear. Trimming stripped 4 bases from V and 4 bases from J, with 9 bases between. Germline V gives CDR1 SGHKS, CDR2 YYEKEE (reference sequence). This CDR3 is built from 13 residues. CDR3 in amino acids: CASSPLAYNEQFF. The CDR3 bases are TGTGCCAGCAGCCCCCTTGCTTACAATGAGCAGTTCTTC. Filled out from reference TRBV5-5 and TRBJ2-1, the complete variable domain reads DAGVTQSPTHLIKTRGQQVTLRCSPISGHKSVSWYQQVLGQGPQFIFQYYEKEERGRGNFPDRFSARQFPNYSSELNVNALLLGDSALYLCASSPLAYNEQFFGPGTRLTVL.

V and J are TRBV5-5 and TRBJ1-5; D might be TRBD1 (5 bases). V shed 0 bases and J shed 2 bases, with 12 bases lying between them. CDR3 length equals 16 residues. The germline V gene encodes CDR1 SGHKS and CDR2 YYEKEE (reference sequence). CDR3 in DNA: TGTGCCAGCAGCTTGGGGGCCAGGGTGGGCAATCAGCCCCAGCATTTT. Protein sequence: CASSLGARVGNQPQHF. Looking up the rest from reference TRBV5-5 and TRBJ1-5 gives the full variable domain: DAGVTQSPTHLIKTRGQQVTLRCSPISGHKSVSWYQQVLGQGPQFIFQYYEKEERGRGNFPDRFSARQFPNYSSELNVNALLLGDSALYLCASSLGARVGNQPQHFGDGTRLSIL.

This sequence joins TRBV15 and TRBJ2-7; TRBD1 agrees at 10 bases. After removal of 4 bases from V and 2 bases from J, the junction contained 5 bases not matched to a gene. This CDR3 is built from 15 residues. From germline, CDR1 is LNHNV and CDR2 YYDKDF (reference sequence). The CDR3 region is CATSMGQGLAYEQYF. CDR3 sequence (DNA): TGTGCCACCAGCATGGGACAGGGGTTAGCCTACGAGCAGTACTTC.